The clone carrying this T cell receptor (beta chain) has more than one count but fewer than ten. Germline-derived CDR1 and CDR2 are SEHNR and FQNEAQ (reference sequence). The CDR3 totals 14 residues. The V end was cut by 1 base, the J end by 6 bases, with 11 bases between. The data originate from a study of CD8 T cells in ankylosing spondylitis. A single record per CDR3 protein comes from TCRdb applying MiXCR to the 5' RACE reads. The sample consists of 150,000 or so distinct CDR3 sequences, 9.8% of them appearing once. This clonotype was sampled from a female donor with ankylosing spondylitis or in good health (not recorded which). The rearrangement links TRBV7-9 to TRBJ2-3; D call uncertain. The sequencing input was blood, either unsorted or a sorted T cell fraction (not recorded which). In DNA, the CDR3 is TGTGCCAGCAGCTTAGTAATTCCTGGTGATACGCAGTATTTT. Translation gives CASSLVIPGDTQYF.